Below, 2 T cell receptor beta chains from the same sample are listed, as sequenced in a study of OX40 agonist ivuxolimab in advanced cancers. The method was immunoSEQ multiplex PCR; TCRdb's version includes in-frame clones alone and lacks a portion of them. Among around 46,000 clones listed, 86% were seen once. Source: CD4+ or CD8+ T cells sorted from blood, taken in a trial of the OX40 agonist ivuxolimab. These receptors were collected from an adult with an advanced solid tumor such as melanoma, head and neck, liver or kidney cancer.

This clone was observed a handful of times. V and J are TRBV9 and TRBJ1-5, with a possible D match to TRBD1 (5 bases). Germline V lookup: CDR1 SGDLS, CDR2 YYNGEE. The germline V and J ends were trimmed by 1 base and 1 base, with 9 bases remaining between them. The CDR3 runs to 15 residues. The CDR3 DNA is TGTGCCAGCAGCGTAACGGGGCAGAGCAATCAGCCCCAGCATTTT. Translating it yields CASSVTGQSNQPQHF. Full variable domain (rest looked up from reference TRBV9 and TRBJ1-5): DSGVTQTPKHLITATGQRVTLRCSPRSGDLSVYWYQQSLDQGLQFLIQYYNGEERAKGNILERFSAQQFPDLHSELNLSSLELGDSALYFCASSVTGQSNQPQHFGDGTRLSIL.

The J gene is TRBJ1-5, the V gene TRBV29-1, with D maybe TRBD1 (5 bases). This CDR3 comprises 13 residues. V dropped 3 bases and J dropped 5 bases, with 11 bases sitting between them. Germline values: CDR1 SQVTM, CDR2 ANQGSEA. The CDR3 DNA reads as TGCAGCGTTGAGGCAGGGCCCGATCAGCCCCAGCATTTT. Translated, it gives CSVEAGPDQPQHF. Drawing the rest from reference TRBV29-1 and TRBJ1-5, the complete variable domain is SAVISQKPSRDICQRGTSLTIQCQVDSQVTMMFWYRQQPGQSLTLIATANQGSEATYESGFVIDKFPISRPNLTFSTLTVSNMSPEDSSIYLCSVEAGPDQPQHFGDGTRLSIL.